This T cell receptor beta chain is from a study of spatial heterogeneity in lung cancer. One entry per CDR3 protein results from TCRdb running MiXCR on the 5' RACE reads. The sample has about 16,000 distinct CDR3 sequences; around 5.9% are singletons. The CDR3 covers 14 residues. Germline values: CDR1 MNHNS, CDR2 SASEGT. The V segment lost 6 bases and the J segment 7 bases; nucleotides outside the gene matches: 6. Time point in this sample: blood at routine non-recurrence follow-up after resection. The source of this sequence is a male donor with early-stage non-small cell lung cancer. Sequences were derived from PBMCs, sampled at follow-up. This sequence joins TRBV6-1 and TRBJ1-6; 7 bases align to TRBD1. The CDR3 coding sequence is TGTGCCAGCAGGACAGGGTCTGGGAATTCACCCCTCCACTTT. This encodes CASRTGSGNSPLHF.